The rows below give T cell receptor beta chains drawn from one sample of a study of OX40 agonist ivuxolimab in advanced cancers. Profiled with immunoSEQ multiplex PCR; TCRdb holds only in-frame clones, not every one. This table holds roughly 52,000 clones, roughly four fifths found once. This specimen was CD4+ or CD8+ T cells sorted from blood, taken in a trial of the OX40 agonist ivuxolimab. The receptors come from an adult with an advanced solid tumor such as melanoma, head and neck, liver or kidney cancer. Both conserved end residues are part of each CDR3. D genes are given only for firm matches. The size field is filled for only some rows; it gives once, few, many or a size class.

cdr3_nt	cdr3_aa	d_call	j_call	cdr3_length	clone_size	v_call
TGTGCTAGTGGTTTGGTAGGGGGATTCACCGGGGAGCTGTTTTTT	CASGLVGGFTGELFF	-	TRBJ2-2	15	-	TRBV12-5
TGTGCCATCAGTGAAACTGCTGAAGCTTTCTTT	CAISETAEAFF	-	TRBJ1-1	11	-	TRBV10-3
TGTGCCAGCAGCCTCGACAGGGACCCTTATGAAAAACTGTTTTTT	CASSLDRDPYEKLFF	TRBD1	TRBJ1-4	15	-	TRBV2
TGCGCCAGCAGCCTAGGGGCGGATGGAAACACCATATATTTT	CASSLGADGNTIYF	-	TRBJ1-3	14	once	TRBV5-1
TGTGCCAGCTCCTTAAGAGCCAGGGAGACCCAGTACTTC	CASSLRARETQYF	-	TRBJ2-5	13	-	TRBV6-4
TGTGCCAGCAGCCCGTCCCGAATGACTAGCGGTGGCCCCTACGAGCAGTACTTC	CASSPSRMTSGGPYEQYF	TRBD2	TRBJ2-7	18	medium-sized	TRBV7-9
TGTGCCAGCAGCCAGGGGGGCCCGGAGCAGTTCTTC	CASSQGGPEQFF	-	TRBJ2-1	12	-	TRBV11-2
TGTGCCAGCACCCGGGGGCCATCCTACGAGCAGTACTTC	CASTRGPSYEQYF	-	TRBJ2-7	13	-	TRBV6-5
TGTGCCAGCAGCACTAGCGGGAGTATGAATACGCAGTATTTT	CASSTSGSMNTQYF	TRBD2	TRBJ2-3	14	-	TRBV5-4
TGTGCCAGCAGTTTCGACACTGAAGCTTTCTTT	CASSFDTEAFF	-	TRBJ1-1	11	-	TRBV28
TGTGCCAGCAGCTTGGGCCTCGATCTCCGCTCTGGAAACACCATATATTTT	CASSLGLDLRSGNTIYF	-	TRBJ1-3	17	-	TRBV5-6
TGCGCCAGCAGTGAGTGGAAACACTACGAGCAGTACTTC	CASSEWKHYEQYF	-	TRBJ2-7	13	few	TRBV10-2
TGTGCCAGCAGCTTGAGAGTAGCGGGGTACAATGAGCAGTTCTTC	CASSLRVAGYNEQFF	TRBD2	TRBJ2-1	15	-	TRBV5-5
TGTGCCAGCACATCCGGGACAGGAGATGGCTACACCTTC	CASTSGTGDGYTF	TRBD1	TRBJ1-2	13	-	TRBV2
TGTGCCAGTAGGGAGACAGGGGTAACTAATGAAAAACTGTTTTTT	CASRETGVTNEKLFF	TRBD1	TRBJ1-4	15	-	TRBV19
TGTGCCAGCAGCGCTAACAGGGCTGAAAAACTGTTTTTT	CASSANRAEKLFF	-	TRBJ1-4	13	-	TRBV11-2
TGTGCCAGCAGTTTTTCAGGGAGAGGGTCCTATAATTCACCCCTCCACTTT	CASSFSGRGSYNSPLHF	-	TRBJ1-6	17	-	TRBV27
TGTGCCAGCAGCTTAGCGCTCGGGAGTAGCCACGAGCAGTACTTC	CASSLALGSSHEQYF	-	TRBJ2-7	15	-	TRBV7-2
TGTGCCAGCAGCCTTACCCGGGAGGGCAATGAGCAGTTCTTC	CASSLTREGNEQFF	TRBD2	TRBJ2-1	14	-	TRBV7-9
TGCGCCAGCAGCCCGGGGGCAGGGTTGGCTGAAGCTTTCTTT	CASSPGAGLAEAFF	-	TRBJ1-1	14	few	TRBV5-1
TGTGCCAGCAGCTCAACAGGGTATGGCTACACCTTC	CASSSTGYGYTF	-	TRBJ1-2	12	-	TRBV7-2
TGTGCCAGCAGTCCCGGCGGCGAGGGGAACATTCAGTACTTC	CASSPGGEGNIQYF	-	TRBJ2-4	14	-	TRBV28
TGTGCCAGCGGACGGGACGGTGACTATGGCTACACCTTC	CASGRDGDYGYTF	-	TRBJ1-2	13	-	TRBV6-5